Listed below are T cell receptor beta chains from one sample, sequenced in a study of cytomegalovirus exposure and HLA in healthy donors. Measured with immunoSEQ multiplex PCR; TCRdb has only the in-frame clones, and not every one. The table has tens of thousands of clones, around 75% seen once. Sequenced: PBMCs. The receptor set was obtained from a woman in her 40s in good health and CMV-seropositive. Both conserved end residues are part of each CDR3. The order of the fields is V gene, CDR3 protein.

V: TRBV7-2; CDR3: CASSLSGEPGNTIYF
V: TRBV6-5; CDR3: CASGDRGGNYGYTF
V: TRBV28; CDR3: CASSLGPRYGYTF
V: TRBV7-2; CDR3: CASSLGGVNTGELFF
V: TRBV18; CDR3: CASSPRLSNTGELFF
V: TRBV4-3; CDR3: CASSQLGGAGNTIYF
V: TRBV7-9; CDR3: CASSFDTNQPQHF
V: TRBV19; CDR3: CASRGLAGEITGANVLTF
V: TRBV19; CDR3: CASRRTGDTGELFF
V: TRBV6-1; CDR3: CASSEILGTGGEGEQFF
V: TRBV5-1; CDR3: CASSSGTGGLNYGYTF
V: TRBV10-3; CDR3: CAIGGVGTEAFF
V: TRBV14; CDR3: CASSQGLFYNEQFF
V: TRBV7-2; CDR3: CASSPTGGSYEQYF
V: TRBV28; CDR3: CASSLGLEGRAFF